Listed here are 30 T cell receptor beta chains from one sample, sequenced in a study of T cell changes during pregnancy in multiple sclerosis. The protocol was immunoSEQ multiplex PCR, while the TCRdb copy is restricted to in-frame clones and leaves out a portion. The repertoire has more than 80,000 clones, around 93% of them found once; the top ten carry approximately 1.6%. Source: peripheral blood, taken after pregnancy. The receptors come from a female donor with multiple sclerosis, enrolled in a pregnancy study.

The chain recombines TRBV5-6 with TRBJ1-2; D is undetermined. The V end lost 0 bases, the J end lost 0 bases, and 9 bases lay between the germline ends. The CDR3 spans 15 residues. Germline values: CDR1 SGHDT, CDR2 YYEEEE. The CDR3 coding sequence is TGTGCCAGCAGCTTGGCTCAGAACCCTAACTATGGCTACACCTTC. Translation: CASSLAQNPNYGYTF. The full variable domain, with the rest looked up from reference TRBV5-6 and TRBJ1-2, is DAGVTQSPTHLIKTRGQQVTLRCSPKSGHDTVSWYQQALGQGPQFIFQYYEEEERQRGNFPDRFSGHQFPNYSSELNVNALLLGDSALYLCASSLAQNPNYGYTFGSGTRLTVV.

The chain carries TRBV28 and TRBJ1-2; 9 bases map to TRBD1. There are 20 residues in the CDR3. Germline CDR1 and CDR2: MDHEN and SYDVKM. V dropped 8 bases and J dropped 2; count of bases not matched to a gene: 24. For the CDR3, the DNA is TGTGCCAGCCACGGGAGGCCGAGGACAGGGGTGAGCGGAGTGAACTATGGCTACACCTTC. Translation gives CASHGRPRTGVSGVNYGYTF.

This rearrangement joins TRBV7-2 to TRBJ2-2; D not resolved. Germline V gene lookup returns CDR1 SGHTA and CDR2 FQGNSA. V lost 5 bases, J lost 0 bases, and 10 bases lay in between. This CDR3 comprises 15 residues. The CDR3 loop reads CASSPEFANTGELFF. The CDR3 DNA is TGTGCCAGCAGCCCAGAATTTGCGAACACCGGGGAGCTGTTTTTT.

The chain uses TRBV27 and TRBJ2-7; 8 nucleotides match TRBD2. The CDR3 is 15 residues long. Germline CDR1 reads MNHEY; CDR2 reads SMNVEV (reference sequence). Trimming removed 2 bases from V and 0 bases from J; junction bases left unmatched: 3. The CDR3 region has the DNA TGTGCCAGCAGTTTAAAGCGGGGGAGCTCCTACGAGCAGTACTTC. Its protein is CASSLKRGSSYEQYF.

This clone has a single count. V and J are TRBV30 and TRBJ1-2, with TRBD1 matching over 9 bases. The junction had 6 bases not matched to a gene; V was cut back by 3 bases and J by 7 bases. CDR1 is GTSNPN, CDR2 SVGIG, per germline (reference sequence). The CDR3 contains 13 residues. The CDR3 protein is CAWSPTGGSGYTF. For the CDR3, the DNA is TGTGCCTGGAGCCCCACAGGGGGCTCTGGCTACACCTTC.

V is TRBV5-1 and J is TRBJ1-5; tentative D call: TRBD1 (5 bases). The CDR3 loop spans 15 amino acids. CDR1 and CDR2 (germline): SGHRS, YFSETQ. V lost 0 bases and J lost 4, with 11 bases in between. The DNA for the CDR3 is TGCGCCAGCAGCTTGGATGGGGCTTCTAATCAGCCCCAGCATTTT. It is translated as CASSLDGASNQPQHF.

The chain carries TRBV7-2 and TRBJ2-1; TRBD2 matches 12 bases. The J segment lost 4 bases and the V segment lost 5 bases, leaving 3 bases of the junction unmatched. CDR3 length: 15 residues. The germline CDR1 and CDR2 sequences are SGHTA and FQGNSA. The CDR3 loop reads CASSKGLAGYNEQFF. For the CDR3, the DNA is TGTGCCAGCAGCAAGGGACTAGCGGGTTACAATGAGCAGTTCTTC.

V gene TRBV5-5 combines with J gene TRBJ1-6; maybe TRBD1 (6 bases). The CDR3 is 16 residues long. Germline V gives CDR1 SGHKS, CDR2 YYEKEE (reference sequence). Trimming shortened V by 3 bases and J by 3 bases, and 13 bases separated the two germline ends. The CDR3 region is CASSSGDTDYNSPLHF. The CDR3 DNA is TGTGCCAGCAGCTCTGGGGACACCGACTATAATTCACCCCTCCACTTT.

CDR3 sequence: CASSDSGFKPQHF. CDR3 nucleotide sequence: TGTGCCAGCAGTGATTCCGGGTTTAAGCCCCAGCATTTT. This chain joins TRBV25-1 and TRBJ1-5; no clear D gene. The CDR3 runs to 13 residues. The V end was cut by 3 bases, the J end by 8 bases, with 11 bases between. Germline lookup yields CDR1 MGHDK and CDR2 SYGVNS.

Here the CDR3 reads CASSFDILNEKLFF. The CDR3 coding sequence is TGTGCCAGCAGCTTTGACATTCTGAATGAAAAACTGTTTTTT. The chain links TRBV7-8 to TRBJ1-4; D remains unclear. The CDR3 consists of 14 residues. V was pared by 3 bases and J by 5 bases, with 10 bases between. CDR1 is SGHVS and CDR2 is FQNEAQ in the germline V gene. The variable domain in full, with the rest retrieved from reference TRBV7-8 and TRBJ1-4, is GAGVSQSPRYKVAKRGQDVALRCDPISGHVSLFWYQQALGQGPEFLTYFQNEAQLDKSGLPSDRFFAERPEGSVSTLKIQRTQQEDSAVYLCASSFDILNEKLFFGSGTQLSVL.

The rearrangement links TRBV6-1 to TRBJ2-1; tentatively, D is TRBD2 (5 bases). Trimming took 11 bases from V and 8 from J, leaving 19 bases between them. CDR1 MNHNS and CDR2 SASEGT come from the germline V gene. This CDR3 comprises 13 residues. The CDR3 protein is CALAWERFHEQFF. The CDR3 coding sequence is TGTGCCCTTGCATGGGAGAGGTTTCATGAGCAGTTCTTC.

The chain carries TRBV15 and TRBJ2-3, with TRBD2 matching over 7 bases. CDR1 is LNHNV, CDR2 YYDKDF, per germline (reference sequence). V was clipped by 1 base and J by 4 bases; unmatched bases: 2. The CDR3 loop spans 14 amino acids. CDR3 in DNA: TGTGCCACCAGCAGAGCGGGAGGTGCAGATACGCAGTATTTT. It encodes CATSRAGGADTQYF. Together with reference TRBV15 and TRBJ2-3, the CDR3 gives the full variable domain: DAMVIQNPRYQVTQFGKPVTLSCSQTLNHNVMYWYQQKSSQAPKLLFHYYDKDFNNEADTPDNFQSRRPNTSFCFLDIRSPGLGDTAMYLCATSRAGGADTQYFGPGTRLTVL.

The chain joins TRBV5-6 to TRBJ2-7; D unclear. The length of the CDR3 is 11 residues. Trimming took 4 bases from V and 5 from J, leaving 7 bases between them. The V gene's germline CDR1 is SGHDT and CDR2 YYEEEE. Written as DNA, the CDR3 is TGTGCCAGCAGCCTAGAGGACGAGCAGTACTTC. Residues: CASSLEDEQYF.

This chain connects TRBV6-4 to TRBJ2-6, with D tentatively TRBD1 (6 bases). With 0 bases removed from V and 0 bases from J, the gap between germline ends came to 6 bases. Germline CDR1 reads MRHNA; CDR2 reads SNTAGT. The CDR3 totals 16 residues. The CDR3 sequence: CASSDSDSSGANVLTF. CDR3 nucleotides: TGTGCCAGCAGTGACTCGGACAGCTCTGGGGCCAACGTCCTGACTTTC.

This chain joins TRBV19 and TRBJ2-1; 10 bases line up with TRBD2. The V gene's germline CDR1 is LNHDA and CDR2 SQIVND (reference sequence). Losses at the gene ends were 7 bases for V and 6 bases for J; bases not matched to a gene: 3. CDR3 length equals 13 residues. The DNA of the CDR3 is TGTGCCAGTAAAGCGGGGGGGCGCAATGAGCAGTTCTTC. Translated: CASKAGGRNEQFF.

The chain uses TRBV4-2 and TRBJ2-3; TRBD2 agrees at 13 bases. The length of the CDR3 is 14 residues. Trimming cost V 0 bases and J 14 bases; bases outside gene matches: 5. Per the germline V gene, CDR1 is LGHNA and CDR2 is YNFKEQ. The chain's CDR3 is CASSQDTSGRVVYF. The CDR3 nucleotides read TGTGCCAGCAGCCAAGATACTAGCGGGAGGGTGGTGTATTTT.

This clone came up a few times. The chain carries TRBV15 and TRBJ2-2; tentative D call: TRBD1 (5 bases). The CDR3 has 15 amino acids. Germline V gene sequence: CDR1 LNHNV, CDR2 YYDKDF (reference sequence). The ends were cut back, 0 bases at V and 3 bases at J, with 8 bases in the middle. CDR3 protein: CATSRDRAYTGELFF. DNA for the CDR3: TGTGCCACCAGCAGAGACAGGGCGTACACCGGGGAGCTGTTTTTT.

The J gene is TRBJ2-6, the V gene TRBV7-3; D may be TRBD1 (5 bases). Germline V CDR1 and CDR2: SGHTA, FQGTGA. The CDR3 extends over 14 amino acids. Trimming pared 5 bases from V and 1 base from J, leaving 6 bases between. This CDR3 reads CASSQGSGANVLTF. CDR3 coding DNA: TGTGCCAGCAGCCAGGGATCTGGGGCCAACGTCCTGACTTTC. Supplemented by reference TRBV7-3 and TRBJ2-6, the full variable domain reads GAGVSQTPSNKVTEKGKYVELRCDPISGHTALYWYRQSLGQGPEFLIYFQGTGAADDSGLPNDRFFAVRPEGSVSTLKIQRTERGDSAVYLCASSQGSGANVLTFGAGSRLTVL.

The chain combines TRBV7-9 with TRBJ2-6; 7 bases fit TRBD2. This CDR3 is built from 18 residues. Looked up from germline, CDR1 is SEHNR and CDR2 is FQNEAQ (reference sequence). Losses at the gene ends were 5 bases for V and 0 bases for J; bases not matched to a gene: 10. The CDR3 loop is CASSANAGVSSGANVLTF. The CDR3 DNA sequence: TGTGCCAGCAGCGCGAATGCGGGGGTAAGCTCTGGGGCCAACGTCCTGACTTTC.

V gene TRBV5-1 combines with J gene TRBJ1-2, with 9 bases lining up with TRBD1. V shed 4 bases, J shed 6 bases, and the junction held 10 bases outside the gene matches. The V gene's germline CDR1 is SGHRS and CDR2 YFSETQ. The CDR3 extends over 15 amino acids. The CDR3 DNA reads TGCGCCAGCAGCGTGTACTCCGGGACAGGGAATGGCTACACCTTC. It translates to CASSVYSGTGNGYTF.

This chain uses TRBV14 with TRBJ2-1; 14 bases map to TRBD2. The CDR3 spans 20 residues. Germline assignment: CDR1 SGHDN and CDR2 FVKESK. V lost 5 bases, J lost 0 bases, and 12 bases stayed unmatched. The CDR3 region has the DNA TGTGCCAGCAGCTCAACCGGACTAGCGGGAGGCTTAAGCTCCTACAATGAGCAGTTCTTC. The encoded protein is CASSSTGLAGGLSSYNEQFF.

The CDR3 sequence: CASSSTRRRSGELFF. In DNA, the CDR3 is TGTGCCAGCAGTTCGACTCGACGGAGGTCCGGGGAGCTGTTTTTT. The chain uses TRBV6-5 and TRBJ2-2, with a tentative D call TRBD2 (5 bases). There are 15 residues in the CDR3. The germline V gene has CDR1 MNHEY and CDR2 SVGAGI. Deletions cut 4 bases from V and 6 bases from J, with 15 bases between.

This clone was seen once. V usage is TRBV6-5 and J usage is TRBJ1-6; D call uncertain. CDR1 and CDR2 (germline): MNHEY, SVGAGI. V lost 4 bases to trimming and J lost 10 bases, with 11 bases between them. The CDR3 has 13 residues. The CDR3 loop reads CASSSRDGSPLHF. The CDR3 nucleotides are TGTGCCAGCAGTTCGCGCGACGGGTCACCCCTCCACTTT.

CDR3 DNA sequence: TGTGCCAGCAGCCCGGGGGGACAGGGACAAGAGACCCAGTACTTC. Translated: CASSPGGQGQETQYF. V and J are TRBV7-9 and TRBJ2-5, with TRBD1 matching 9 bases. Germline CDR1 reads SEHNR; CDR2 reads FQNEAQ (reference sequence). CDR3 length equals 15 residues. V shed 5 bases and J 2 bases; nucleotides not matched to a gene: 6.

CDR3 region: CAISAGQGASSSGNTIYF. CDR3 sequence (DNA): TGTGCCATCAGTGCCGGACAGGGAGCCTCAAGCTCTGGAAACACCATATATTTT. The rearrangement joins TRBV10-3 to TRBJ1-3; 8 bases are a match to TRBD1. The CDR3 extends over 18 amino acids. Germline assignment: CDR1 ENHRY and CDR2 SYGVKD. V lost 4 bases, J lost 0 bases, and 11 bases stayed unmatched.

The V and J genes are TRBV19 and TRBJ2-1; possibly TRBD2 for D (6 bases). V was trimmed by 8 bases and J by 0 bases, leaving 14 bases between them. The CDR3 runs 15 residues. The germline V gene has CDR1 LNHDA and CDR2 SQIVND (reference sequence). CDR3 amino acids: CASGSQTSSYNEQFF. In DNA form, the CDR3 reads TGTGCCAGTGGGAGCCAGACTAGCTCCTACAATGAGCAGTTCTTC.

The rearrangement links TRBV25-1 to TRBJ1-3; D is possibly TRBD1 (6 bases). Germline CDR1 MGHDK, CDR2 SYGVNS. The CDR3 spans 15 residues. The V gene lost 4 bases and the J gene lost 2 bases, with 12 bases spanning the gap. The CDR3, as DNA: TGTGCCAGCAGTGCTACAGGGCAGACTGGAAACACCATATATTTT. It specifies CASSATGQTGNTIYF.

The gene calls are TRBV7-6 and TRBJ1-2; no firm D call. CDR3 size: 13 residues. Between the trimmed V and J ends, which lost 1 base and 7 bases, there was a span of 10 bases. From germline, CDR1 is SGHVS and CDR2 FNYEAQ. CDR3 sequence (DNA): TGTGCCAGCAGCTTAGAGTTCCGGGGTGGCTACACCTTC. It encodes CASSLEFRGGYTF. Variable domain in full (rest from reference TRBV7-6 and TRBJ1-2): GAGVSQSPRYKVTKRGQDVALRCDPISGHVSLYWYRQALGQGPEFLTYFNYEAQQDKSGLPNDRFSAERPEGSISTLTIQRTEQRDSAMYRCASSLEFRGGYTFGSGTRLTVV.

The chain combines TRBV5-1 with TRBJ2-3, with 9 bases matching TRBD1. Looked up from germline, CDR1 is SGHRS and CDR2 is YFSETQ. Unmatched junction bases numbered 9, after V lost 7 bases and J lost 3 bases. The length of the CDR3 is 15 residues. CDR3 bases: TGCGCCAGCGGATTACAGGGGGCAGTGACAGATACGCAGTATTTT. Translation gives CASGLQGAVTDTQYF.

The rearrangement uses TRBV14 and TRBJ2-3, with D unresolved. This CDR3 has 14 residues. Germline V lookup: CDR1 SGHDN, CDR2 FVKESK. Trimming took 0 bases from V and 2 from J, leaving 6 bases between them. The CDR3 nucleotides are TGTGCCAGCAGCCAAGAATGGGCCACAGATACGCAGTATTTT. Its protein is CASSQEWATDTQYF.